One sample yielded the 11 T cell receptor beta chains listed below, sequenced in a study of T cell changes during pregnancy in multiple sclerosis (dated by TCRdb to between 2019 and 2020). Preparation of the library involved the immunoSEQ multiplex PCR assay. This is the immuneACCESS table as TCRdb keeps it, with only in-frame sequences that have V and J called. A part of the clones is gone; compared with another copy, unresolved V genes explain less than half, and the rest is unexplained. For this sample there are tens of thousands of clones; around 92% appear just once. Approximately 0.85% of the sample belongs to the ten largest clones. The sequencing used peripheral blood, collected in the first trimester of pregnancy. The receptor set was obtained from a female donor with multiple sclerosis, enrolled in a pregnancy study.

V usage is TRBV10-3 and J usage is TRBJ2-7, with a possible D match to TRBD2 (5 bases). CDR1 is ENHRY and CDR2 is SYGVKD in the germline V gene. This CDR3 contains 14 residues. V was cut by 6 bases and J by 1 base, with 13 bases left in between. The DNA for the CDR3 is TGTGCCATCAGCCCCGAGGGCTGGTCCTACGAGCAGTACTTC. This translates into CAISPEGWSYEQYF.

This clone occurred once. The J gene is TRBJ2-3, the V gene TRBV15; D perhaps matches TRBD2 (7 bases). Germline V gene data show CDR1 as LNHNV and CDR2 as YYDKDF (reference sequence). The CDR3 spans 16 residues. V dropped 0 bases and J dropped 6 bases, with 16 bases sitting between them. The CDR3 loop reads CATSRDRGGGPDTQYF. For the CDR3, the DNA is TGTGCCACCAGCAGAGATCGAGGGGGGGGTCCGGATACGCAGTATTTT.

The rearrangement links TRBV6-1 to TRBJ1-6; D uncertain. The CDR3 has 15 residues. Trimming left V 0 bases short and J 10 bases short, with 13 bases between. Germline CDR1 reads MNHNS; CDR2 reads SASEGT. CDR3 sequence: CASSEALLSTSPLHF. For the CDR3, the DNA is TGTGCCAGCAGTGAAGCGCTTCTTAGTACGTCACCCCTCCACTTT.

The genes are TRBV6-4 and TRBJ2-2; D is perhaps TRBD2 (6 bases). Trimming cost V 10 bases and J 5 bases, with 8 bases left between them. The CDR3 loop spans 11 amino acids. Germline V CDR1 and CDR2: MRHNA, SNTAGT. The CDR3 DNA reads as TGTGCCAAAGGAGGGACCGGGGAGCTGTTTTTT. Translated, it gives CAKGGTGELFF.

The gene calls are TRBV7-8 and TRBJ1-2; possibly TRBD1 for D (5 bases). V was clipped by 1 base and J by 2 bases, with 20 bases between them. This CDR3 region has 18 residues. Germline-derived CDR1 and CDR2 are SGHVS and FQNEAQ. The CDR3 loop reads CASSLDANLGALNYGYTF. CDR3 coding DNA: TGTGCCAGCAGCTTAGATGCTAACCTAGGGGCATTGAACTATGGCTACACCTTC.

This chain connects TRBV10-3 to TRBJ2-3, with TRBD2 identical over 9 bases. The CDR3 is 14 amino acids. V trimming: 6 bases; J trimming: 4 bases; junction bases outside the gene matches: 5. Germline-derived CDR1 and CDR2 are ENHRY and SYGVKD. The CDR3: CAIRHSGGADTQYF. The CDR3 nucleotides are TGTGCCATCAGACATAGCGGGGGCGCAGATACGCAGTATTTT.

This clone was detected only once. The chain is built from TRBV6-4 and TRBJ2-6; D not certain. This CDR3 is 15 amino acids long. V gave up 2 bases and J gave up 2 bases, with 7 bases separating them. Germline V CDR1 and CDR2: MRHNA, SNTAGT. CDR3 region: CASSDQITGANVLTF. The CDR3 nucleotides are TGTGCCAGCAGTGACCAGATCACTGGGGCCAACGTCCTGACTTTC.

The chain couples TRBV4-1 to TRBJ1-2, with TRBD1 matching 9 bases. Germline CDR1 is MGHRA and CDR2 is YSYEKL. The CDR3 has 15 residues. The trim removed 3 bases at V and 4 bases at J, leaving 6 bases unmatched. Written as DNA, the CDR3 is TGCGCCAGCAGCCATAATACAGGGGGCACCTATGGCTACACCTTC. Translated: CASSHNTGGTYGYTF.

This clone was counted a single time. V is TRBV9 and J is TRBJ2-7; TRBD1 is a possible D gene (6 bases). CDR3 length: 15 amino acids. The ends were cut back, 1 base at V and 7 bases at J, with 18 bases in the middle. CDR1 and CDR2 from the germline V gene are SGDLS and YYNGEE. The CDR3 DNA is TGTGCCAGCAGCGTATCTGAACAGGGTAGTAGGGAGCAGTACTTC. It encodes CASSVSEQGSREQYF.

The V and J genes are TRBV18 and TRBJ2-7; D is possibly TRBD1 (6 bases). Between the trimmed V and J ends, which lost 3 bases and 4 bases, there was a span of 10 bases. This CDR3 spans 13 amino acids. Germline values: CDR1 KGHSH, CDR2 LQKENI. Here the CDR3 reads CASSPRGGYEQYF. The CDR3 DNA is TGTGCCAGCTCACCCAGGGGCGGTTACGAGCAGTACTTC.

The DNA of the CDR3 is TGTGCCATCCGACAGGACTCTGGGGCCAACGTCCTGACTTTC. Protein sequence: CAIRQDSGANVLTF. The chain carries TRBV7-2 and TRBJ2-6; a possible D gene is TRBD1 (6 bases). Germline V gives CDR1 SGHTA, CDR2 FQGNSA. The CDR3 spans 14 residues. With 10 bases removed from V and 0 bases from J, the gap between germline ends came to 10 bases.